Here is one TCR beta chain with its context. Its antigen remains unknown. The data were taken from a study of CD8 T cells in ankylosing spondylitis. CDR1 and CDR2 (germline): DFQATT, SNEGSKA (reference sequence). V was clipped by 3 bases and J by 0 bases, with 21 bases between them. The CDR3 contains 17 residues. General study results and limits: Among TCR beta sequences, a motif of several highly homologous variants appeared characteristic of ankylosing spondylitis blood.

One entry per CDR3 protein, called by TCRdb with MiXCR from the 5' RACE reads. The sample contains around 890,000 distinct CDR3 sequences, roughly 10% of which appear only once. This TCR was sampled from a male donor with ankylosing spondylitis. V is TRBV20-1 and J is TRBJ2-7, with D possibly being TRBD1 (5 bases). The sequencing sample was made of blood, either unsorted or a sorted T cell fraction (not recorded which). CDR3 amino acids: CSASPHLDRVTSYEQYF. The CDR3 region has the DNA TGCAGTGCTAGCCCCCACCTCGACAGAGTAACCTCCTACGAGCAGTACTTC.